A single sample is the source of the 9 T cell receptor beta chains below, sequenced in a study of cytomegalovirus exposure and HLA in healthy donors. Primers: 60 Vbeta forward and 13 Jbeta reverse. Sequencing was performed with immunoSEQ multiplex PCR; in TCRdb, only in-frame clones are kept and a portion is missing. The data contain 200,000 or so clones, around four fifths of them singletons. Sequencing was carried out using PBMCs. These receptors were obtained from a woman aged 40 to 50 in good health and CMV-seronegative.

The V and J genes are TRBV5-1 and TRBJ2-5, with TRBD2 matching over 8 bases. The J call may be incorrect, as the DNA end agrees better with TRBJ2-7. The germline V gene encodes CDR1 SGHRS and CDR2 YFSETQ. The CDR3 has 14 amino acids. CDR3: CASSLGLATPEQYF. The CDR3 DNA follows: TGCGCCAGCAGCTTGGGACTAGCGACTCCCGAGCAGTACTTC.

This chain links TRBV7-6 with TRBJ2-3; possibly TRBD2 for D (5 bases). Trimming left V 3 bases short and J 3 bases short, with 10 bases between. There are 14 residues in the CDR3. The germline CDR1 and CDR2 sequences are SGHVS and FNYEAQ. The CDR3 reads CASSFVAGTDTQYF. The CDR3 coding sequence is TGTGCCAGCAGCTTCGTTGCGGGTACAGATACGCAGTATTTT.

V and J are TRBV7-3 and TRBJ2-1, with 8 bases aligning to TRBD2. CDR3 length: 16 amino acids. CDR1 and CDR2 (germline): SGHTA, FQGTGA. The ends lost 5 bases at V and 0 bases at J; junction bases unmatched: 6. The CDR3: CASSPVAGISYNEQFF. The CDR3 DNA follows: TGTGCCAGCAGCCCGGTAGCGGGAATCTCCTACAATGAGCAGTTCTTC.

This clone has a handful of counts. The chain carries TRBV9 and TRBJ2-2; 9 nucleotides align to TRBD1. The CDR3 length is 15 residues. Germline trimming cut 1 base from V and 5 bases from J; bases unmatched to any gene: 3. Germline loops: CDR1 SGDLS, CDR2 YYNGEE. For the CDR3, the DNA is TGTGCCAGCAGCGTATGGGACAGGGCGACCGGGGAGCTGTTTTTT. Its translation: CASSVWDRATGELFF.

This clone appeared a single time. V usage is TRBV7-2 and J usage is TRBJ2-7, with D possibly being TRBD1 (5 bases). The CDR3 spans 15 residues. Trimming removed 4 bases from V and 3 bases from J, with 16 bases in between. CDR1 and CDR2 from the germline V gene are SGHTA and FQGNSA. CDR3 residues: CASSSRVTEYYEQYF. CDR3 DNA sequence: TGTGCCAGCAGCTCTCGGGTGACAGAATACTACGAGCAGTACTTC.

The genes are TRBV5-1 and TRBJ2-7; 8 nucleotides line up with TRBD1. Per the germline V gene, CDR1 is SGHRS and CDR2 is YFSETQ. J gave up 4 bases and V 3 bases, and 6 bases lay outside the gene matches. The CDR3 covers 14 residues. CDR3 residues: CASSSGQGFYEQYF. CDR3 nucleotide sequence: TGCGCCAGCAGCTCAGGACAGGGATTTTACGAGCAGTACTTC.

The V call is TRBV4-1, the J call TRBJ1-4; D ambiguous. The CDR3 runs 12 residues. The V gene lost 1 base and the J gene lost 6 bases, with 3 bases spanning the gap. CDR1 is MGHRA and CDR2 is YSYEKL in the germline V gene. For the CDR3, the DNA is TGCGCCAGCAGCCAAGCGTATGAAAAACTGTTTTTT. Its protein is CASSQAYEKLFF.

This chain connects TRBV19 to TRBJ1-3, with D maybe TRBD1 (5 bases). The CDR3 length is 12 residues. V was shortened by 9 bases and J by 3 bases, with 9 bases between the two germline ends. In germline, CDR1 is LNHDA, CDR2 SQIVND (reference sequence). The CDR3 bases are TGTGCCAGCACAGGTTTTGGAAACACCATATATTTT. Translated, it gives CASTGFGNTIYF. The full variable domain, in which reference TRBV19 and TRBJ1-3 provide the parts outside the CDR3, is DGGITQSPKYLFRKEGQNVTLSCEQNLNHDAMYWYRQDPGQGLRLIYYSQIVNDFQKGDIAEGYSVSREKKESFPLTVTSAQKNPTAFYLCASTGFGNTIYFGEGSWLTVV.

The V gene is TRBV7-9, the J gene TRBJ2-1; 14 nucleotides align to TRBD2. With V trimmed by 5 bases and J by 16 bases, 19 bases remained unmatched. Per the germline V gene, CDR1 is SEHNR and CDR2 is FQNEAQ (reference sequence). The CDR3 is 17 residues long. This CDR3 is CASSPGGPIGLAGGIFF. The CDR3 region has the DNA TGTGCCAGCAGCCCGGGGGGCCCGATAGGACTAGCGGGAGGAATATTCTTC.